What follows describes a single TCR beta chain. Original processing notes: In the immunoSEQ data, sequences were junction-only and lacked quality scores, so filtering differed. Here immunoSEQ multiplex PCR was the method, and the copy in TCRdb shows in-frame clones only, minus some. That table supplies the V and J calls and clone size; D and trimming were determined from the DNA. Of about 1.1 million clones in the sample, 60% to 85% were seen once. The data were taken from a study of shared clonotypes between healthy human individuals. Study-wide background: The plates for each donor numbered three CD4 naive, three CD4 memory, two CD8 naive and one CD8 memory.

The CDR3 length is 13 residues. V was cut by 1 base and J by 7 bases, with 11 bases left in between. Germline lookup yields CDR1 MDHEN and CDR2 SYDVKM. The specimen sequenced was memory CD4+ T cells from PBMCs. Subset in this sample: CD45RA-negative fraction. The sequence was obtained from a man younger than 35 in good health. Some clones in this sample may be carry-over from other donors' samples. The rearrangement joins TRBV28 to TRBJ2-7; possibly TRBD1 for D (6 bases). The CDR3 here is CASSLLDRKEQYF. The CDR3 DNA sequence: TGTGCCAGCAGTTTATTGGACAGAAAAGAGCAGTACTTC.